The subject of this entry is one T cell receptor beta chain. It has no known antigen specificity. No much larger clone is present one base from it, and per-base qualities are unavailable. This specimen belongs to a study of CD8+CD57+ T cells in acquired aplastic anemia (dated by TCRdb to the late 2010s). For context, the study as a whole: Extracted DNA from sorted CD4+ and CD8+ cells averaged around 3.3 ug, ranging from roughly 0.17 to 30 ug. For healthy donor samples, the average read count was about 10.8 million for CD4+ cells and roughly 12 million for CD8+ cells.

The CDR3 contains 10 residues, cysteine and phenylalanine counted. Of all the DNA, just the CDR3 is kept, 30 bases in frame from base 1. The germline V gene encodes CDR1 KGHDR and CDR2 SFDVKD. Study-level results and caveats: Some 30 CD8+ CDR3 sequences were found to be shared between patients and controls, but these sequences appeared to be highly expressed in patients and within the immunodominant clones of the patients. Patients and healthy controls showed no significant difference in CD8+ Simpson's diversity (P=0.060).

TCR beta VDJ combination and CDR3 sequence profiling used genomic DNA as the template. An Illumina HiSeq 2000 was used for TCR repertoire sequencing. The study's own analysis went as follows. Repertoires were assessed using TRBV/TRBJ rearrangement plots, CDR3 size and DJ length profiles, and Simpson's diversity index. The most abundant DNA sequence in the deep sequencing data was defined as the immunodominant clone. CDR3 amino acid sequences were screened for sharing across subjects and compared with published repertoires and the VDJdb database. TCRdb handled the public reads itself, with Q25 trimming in fastp and clone calling in MiXCR, and kept productive beta chains. Rows are unified per CDR3 protein, each entry keeping the most common DNA and genes. These V and J calls rely on TCRdb rather than the paper's analysis. This sample lists 100,000 to 150,000 distinct CDR3 sequences; approximately 41% were detected once. Less than 8.5% of the sample belongs to the ten largest clones.

TCR repertoires of sorted CD4+ and CD8+ blood T cells from severe aplastic anemia patients and healthy subjects were deep-sequenced in the study. Ficoll-Paque density gradient centrifugation was used to isolate peripheral blood mononuclear cells. Before DNA was extracted, CD4+ and CD8+ T cells were sorted using either FACS or magnetic beads. This TCR derives from a human donor in good health, serving as a control. Sequenced sample: sorted CD4+, CD8+, or CD8+CD57+ T cells (not recorded which) from PBMCs. The chain joins TRBV24-1 to TRBJ2-1, and possibly TRBD2, on 5 matching bases. The DNA sequence is as follows: TGTGAGCGGCCCTACAATGAGCAGTTCTTC. This is translated as CERPYNEQFF.